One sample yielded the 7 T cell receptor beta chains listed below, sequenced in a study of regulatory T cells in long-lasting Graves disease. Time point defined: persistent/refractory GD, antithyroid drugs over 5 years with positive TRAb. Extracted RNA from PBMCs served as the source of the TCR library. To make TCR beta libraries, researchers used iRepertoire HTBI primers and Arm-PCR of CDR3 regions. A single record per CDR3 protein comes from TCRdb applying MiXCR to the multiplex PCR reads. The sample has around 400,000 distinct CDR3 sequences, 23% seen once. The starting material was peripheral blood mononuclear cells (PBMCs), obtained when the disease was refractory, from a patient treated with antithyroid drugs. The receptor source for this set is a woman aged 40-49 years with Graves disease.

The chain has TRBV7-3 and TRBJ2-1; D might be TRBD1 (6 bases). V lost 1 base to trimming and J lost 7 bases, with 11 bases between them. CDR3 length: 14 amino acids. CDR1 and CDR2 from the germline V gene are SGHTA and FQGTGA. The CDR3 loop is CASSLNRVRNEQFF. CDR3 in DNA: TGTGCCAGCAGCTTAAACAGGGTTCGAAATGAGCAGTTCTTC.

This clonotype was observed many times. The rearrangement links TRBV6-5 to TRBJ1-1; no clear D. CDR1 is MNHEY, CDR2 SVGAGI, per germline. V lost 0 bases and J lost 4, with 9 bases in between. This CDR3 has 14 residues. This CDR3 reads CASSYSGFATEAFF. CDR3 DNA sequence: TGTGCCAGCAGTTACTCGGGGTTTGCCACTGAAGCTTTCTTT.

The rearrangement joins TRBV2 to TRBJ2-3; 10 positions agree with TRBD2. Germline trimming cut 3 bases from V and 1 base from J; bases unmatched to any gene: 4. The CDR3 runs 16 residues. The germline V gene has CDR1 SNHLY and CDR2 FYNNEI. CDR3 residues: CASSDGLAEGTDTQYF. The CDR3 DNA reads TGTGCCAGCAGTGACGGACTAGCGGAGGGCACAGATACGCAGTATTTT.

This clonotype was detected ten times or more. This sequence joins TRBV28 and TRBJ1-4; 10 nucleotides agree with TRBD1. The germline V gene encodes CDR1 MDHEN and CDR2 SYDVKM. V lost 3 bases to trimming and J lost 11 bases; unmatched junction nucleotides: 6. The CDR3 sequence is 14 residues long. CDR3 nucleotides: TGTGCCAGCAGTTTTGGGACAGGGGTTGGGAAACTGTTTTTT. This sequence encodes CASSFGTGVGKLFF.

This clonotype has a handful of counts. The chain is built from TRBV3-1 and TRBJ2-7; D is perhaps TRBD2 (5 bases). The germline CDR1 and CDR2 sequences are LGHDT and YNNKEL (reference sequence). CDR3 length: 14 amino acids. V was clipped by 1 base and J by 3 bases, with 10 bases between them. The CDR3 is CASSQGRRGYEQYF. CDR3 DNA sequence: TGTGCCAGCAGCCAAGGGAGGAGAGGCTACGAGCAGTACTTC.

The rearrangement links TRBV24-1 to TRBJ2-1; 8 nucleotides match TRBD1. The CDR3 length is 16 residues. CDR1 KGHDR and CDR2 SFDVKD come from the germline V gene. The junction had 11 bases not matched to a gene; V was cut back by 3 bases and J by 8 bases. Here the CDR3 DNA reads TGTGCCACCAGTGATGCCACAGGGGGACGACCTCATGAGCAGTTCTTC. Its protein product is CATSDATGGRPHEQFF.

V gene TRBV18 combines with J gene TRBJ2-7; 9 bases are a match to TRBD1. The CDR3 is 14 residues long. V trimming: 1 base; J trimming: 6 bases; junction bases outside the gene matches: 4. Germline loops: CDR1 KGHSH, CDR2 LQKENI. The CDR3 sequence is CASSPQDRGSEQYF. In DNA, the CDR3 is TGTGCCAGCTCACCACAGGACAGGGGATCCGAGCAGTACTTC.